A selection of T cell receptor beta chains follows, all from one sample in a study of esophageal squamous cell carcinoma under preoperative chemotherapy. Each CDR3 protein gets one entry after TCRdb re-called the PCR reads with MiXCR. This table holds roughly 32,000 distinct CDR3 sequences, under 60% found once. This material was acquired from a patient given preoperative chemotherapy. The receptors shown here come from a human donor with esophageal squamous cell carcinoma. The donor label of this sample is uncertain. Each CDR3 is given with its conserved first and last residue. Fields, in order: CDR3 DNA, CDR3 protein, D gene, clone size, V gene, J gene. D genes are given only for firm matches. Clone size is stated in some rows and not others, as once, few, many or a class when expanded.

cdr3_nt: TGTGCCAGCAGTATTAAAGAGACCCAGTACTTC; cdr3_aa: CASSIKETQYF; d_call: NA; clone_size: few; v_call: TRBV7-2; j_call: TRBJ2-5
cdr3_nt: TGCGCCAGCAGCGCCACCTCGGGACAGCCCACTGAAGCTTTCTTT; cdr3_aa: CASSATSGQPTEAFF; d_call: TRBD1; clone_size: NA; v_call: TRBV5-1; j_call: TRBJ1-1
cdr3_nt: TGTGCCAGCAGCTTAGGTAGAGGGAGGGGGGGCGAAGATACGCAGTATTTT; cdr3_aa: CASSLGRGRGGEDTQYF; d_call: NA; clone_size: few; v_call: TRBV7-3; j_call: TRBJ2-3
cdr3_nt: TGTGCCAGCACCCGGGGACTAGGGGCCTACGAGCAGTACTTC; cdr3_aa: CASTRGLGAYEQYF; d_call: TRBD2; clone_size: NA; v_call: TRBV12-3/TRBV12-4; j_call: TRBJ2-7
cdr3_nt: TGTGCCAGCAGCCCGGAGGGGCCACTCGAGCAGTACTTT; cdr3_aa: CASSPEGPLEQYF; d_call: NA; clone_size: NA; v_call: TRBV7-2; j_call: TRBJ2-3
cdr3_nt: TGTGCCAGCAGCTTGGATGCGGGCCTCGGGGGCCGTGACCAAGACACCCAGTACTTC; cdr3_aa: CASSLDAGLGGRDQDTQYF; d_call: NA; clone_size: NA; v_call: TRBV7-6; j_call: TRBJ2-5
cdr3_nt: TGTGCCATTAGCTTCATACCGGGGGGCCGGATCAAAGAGATTCAGTACTTC; cdr3_aa: CAISFIPGGRIKEIQYF; d_call: NA; clone_size: NA; v_call: TRBV7-3; j_call: TRBJ2-4
cdr3_nt: TGTGCCAGCCGCCCACCGGGGCGGAGAGCGAAAAATATGCAGTACTTC; cdr3_aa: CASRPPGRRAKNMQYF; d_call: NA; clone_size: NA; v_call: TRBV7-2; j_call: TRBJ2-4
cdr3_nt: TGTGCCGTCAGGGCTAGCGGGATTAATACGCAGTATTTT; cdr3_aa: CAVRASGINTQYF; d_call: TRBD2; clone_size: many; v_call: TRBV10-3; j_call: TRBJ2-3
cdr3_nt: TGTGCCAGCAGCTTACTAGCGGGCACAGGGGAGCAGTTTTTT; cdr3_aa: CASSLLAGTGEQFF; d_call: NA; clone_size: NA; v_call: TRBV11-3; j_call: TRBJ2-3
cdr3_nt: TGTGCCAGCAGCTTAGCCGGGACAGGGGTGAATCAGCCCCAGCATTTT; cdr3_aa: CASSLAGTGVNQPQHF; d_call: TRBD1; clone_size: many; v_call: TRBV7-8; j_call: TRBJ1-5
cdr3_nt: TGTGCCAGCAGCCTTGACGGGAGCACAGAGACGCTGTATTTT; cdr3_aa: CASSLDGSTETLYF; d_call: NA; clone_size: NA; v_call: TRBV7-8; j_call: TRBJ2-2
cdr3_nt: TGTGCCAGCAGCCCCGTTGAGGGGGGGGACTCTGGGGCCAACGTCCTGACTTTC; cdr3_aa: CASSPVEGGDSGANVLTF; d_call: NA; clone_size: few; v_call: TRBV7-9; j_call: TRBJ2-6
cdr3_nt: TGTGCCAGCAGTATTGACAGTGGAGAGACCCAGTACTTC; cdr3_aa: CASSIDSGETQYF; d_call: NA; clone_size: NA; v_call: TRBV27; j_call: TRBJ2-5
cdr3_nt: TGTGTCTGGGGTCGGGAGAGGACACCCCTCCACTTT; cdr3_aa: CVWGRERTPLHF; d_call: NA; clone_size: NA; v_call: TRBV27; j_call: TRBJ1-6
cdr3_nt: TGTGCCAGCAGCCGGGGCGAGGCTGCATGCACCGGGACGCTGTTTTTT; cdr3_aa: CASSRGEAACTGTLFF; d_call: NA; clone_size: NA; v_call: TRBV7-9; j_call: TRBJ2-2
cdr3_nt: TGTGCCAGCAGCTTGGGGAGGACAGGGTCATCCAAAAACATTCAGTTCTTC; cdr3_aa: CASSLGRTGSSKNIQFF; d_call: TRBD1; clone_size: few; v_call: TRBV7-6; j_call: TRBJ2-1
cdr3_nt: TGTGCCAGCCCTCTCCCCCCTCGGGGGCAACACACCATATATTTT; cdr3_aa: CASPLPPRGQHTIYF; d_call: NA; clone_size: NA; v_call: TRBV27; j_call: TRBJ1-3
cdr3_nt: TGTGCCAGCAGTGGATCAACAGGGGGTGGTCGTAGCAATCAGCCCCAGCATTTT; cdr3_aa: CASSGSTGGGRSNQPQHF; d_call: TRBD1; clone_size: NA; v_call: TRBV6-1; j_call: TRBJ1-5
cdr3_nt: TGTGCTAGTGGTGCGGGGGGGACAGGGGGCGCGATTGAGCAGTTCTTC; cdr3_aa: CASGAGGTGGAIEQFF; d_call: TRBD1; clone_size: many; v_call: TRBV12-5; j_call: TRBJ2-1
cdr3_nt: TGTGCTAGTGGTTTGGTACTAACAGGGGATTTCTACGAGCAGTACTTC; cdr3_aa: CASGLVLTGDFYEQYF; d_call: TRBD1; clone_size: NA; v_call: TRBV12-5; j_call: TRBJ2-7
cdr3_nt: TGTGCCAGCAGCTTAGAAGTAGCGGGGACATCCTACAATGAGCAGTTCTTC; cdr3_aa: CASSLEVAGTSYNEQFF; d_call: TRBD2; clone_size: NA; v_call: TRBV7-2; j_call: TRBJ2-1
cdr3_nt: TGTGCCAGCAGTGAAGGGACATTTTTAGAGACCCAGTACTTC; cdr3_aa: CASSEGTFLETQYF; d_call: NA; clone_size: NA; v_call: TRBV25-1; j_call: TRBJ2-5
cdr3_nt: TGTGCCAGCAGTTTTTTAGATAATGAGCAGTTCTTC; cdr3_aa: CASSFLDNEQFF; d_call: NA; clone_size: many; v_call: TRBV12-3/TRBV12-4; j_call: TRBJ2-1
cdr3_nt: TGTGCCAGCAGCTTACTCGCGGGAGGGTGGGACGAGCAGTTCTTC; cdr3_aa: CASSLLAGGWDEQFF; d_call: TRBD2; clone_size: many; v_call: TRBV7-6; j_call: TRBJ2-1
cdr3_nt: TGTGCCAGCAGTCCTCAAGTAGGTGGCACTGAAGCTTTCTTT; cdr3_aa: CASSPQVGGTEAFF; d_call: NA; clone_size: NA; v_call: TRBV28; j_call: TRBJ1-1
cdr3_nt: TGTGCCGGCGGGCTGGGGGGCGCCGACCAAGACACCCAGTACTTC; cdr3_aa: CAGGLGGADQDTQYF; d_call: NA; clone_size: NA; v_call: TRBV7-6; j_call: TRBJ2-5
cdr3_nt: TGTGCCAGCAGCTTAGAACGATGGAATGAGCAGTTCTTC; cdr3_aa: CASSLERWNEQFF; d_call: NA; clone_size: many; v_call: TRBV11-2; j_call: TRBJ2-1
cdr3_nt: TGTGCCAGCAGGGCACAGGGGGGCCTTGGAAACACCATATATTTT; cdr3_aa: CASRAQGGLGNTIYF; d_call: TRBD1; clone_size: NA; v_call: TRBV12-3/TRBV12-4; j_call: TRBJ1-3
cdr3_nt: TGTGCCGGCAGTTGTGGGGGGAGCGGGGCCGGAGACCAAGAGACTCAGTACTTC; cdr3_aa: CAGSCGGSGAGDQETQYF; d_call: TRBD2; clone_size: NA; v_call: TRBV7-2; j_call: TRBJ2-4
cdr3_nt: TGTGCCAGCAGCCTGACAGGGGCGGCGTCCTACGAGCAGTACTTC; cdr3_aa: CASSLTGAASYEQYF; d_call: TRBD1; clone_size: NA; v_call: TRBV14; j_call: TRBJ2-7
cdr3_nt: TGTGCCAGCCGCGCGTCGGGGGGGTGTGCCACAAATACTCAGTATTTT; cdr3_aa: CASRASGGCATNTQYF; d_call: TRBD2; clone_size: NA; v_call: TRBV7-9; j_call: TRBJ2-3
cdr3_nt: TGTGCCAGCAGCAGGCGACACCCCGGATACGTAGATACGCAGTATTTT; cdr3_aa: CASSRRHPGYVDTQYF; d_call: NA; clone_size: many; v_call: TRBV7-2; j_call: TRBJ2-3
cdr3_nt: TGTGCCAGCAGCTTGGATGCGCCCATCGGGGGGGGTGACAAAGAGACTCAGTACTTC; cdr3_aa: CASSLDAPIGGGDKETQYF; d_call: TRBD2; clone_size: NA; v_call: TRBV7-6; j_call: TRBJ2-5
cdr3_nt: TGTGCCAGCAGGTTGGAGCCTAGCGGAACCTACGAGCAGTACTTC; cdr3_aa: CASRLEPSGTYEQYF; d_call: TRBD2; clone_size: few; v_call: TRBV7-2; j_call: TRBJ2-7
cdr3_nt: TGTGCCAGCAGCCGCGGAGTCTCGGGGCTGGGAGCCAAAGACACTCAGTACTTC; cdr3_aa: CASSRGVSGLGAKDTQYF; d_call: NA; clone_size: NA; v_call: TRBV7-8; j_call: TRBJ2-4
cdr3_nt: TGTGCCACCAGTGGTCAAACAGGGGTGGGGCCCTACAATGAGCAGTTCTTC; cdr3_aa: CATSGQTGVGPYNEQFF; d_call: TRBD1; clone_size: NA; v_call: TRBV24-1; j_call: TRBJ2-1